The 2 T cell receptor beta chains below all came from one sample that was sequenced in a study of blood T cell repertoires in COVID-19. The data were produced by immunoSEQ multiplex PCR, yet TCRdb's version contains in-frame clones alone and is incomplete. The sample contains 150,000 or so clones, about four fifths of which appear only once. The sample taken for sequencing was PBMCs or T cells enriched from blood (not recorded which). The receptor source for this set is a man aged 50-60 years who had recovered from COVID-19.

J is TRBJ1-3 and V is TRBV15; TRBD1 is a possible D gene (6 bases). The CDR3 totals 15 residues. V was cut by 6 bases and J by 0 bases, with 12 bases left in between. The V gene's germline CDR1 is LNHNV and CDR2 YYDKDF (reference sequence). In DNA form, the CDR3 reads TGTGCCACCAGGCGTGACAGGACCTCTGGAAACACCATATATTTT. Translation gives CATRRDRTSGNTIYF.

V usage is TRBV18 and J usage is TRBJ2-5, with unresolved D. Germline V gene data show CDR1 as KGHSH and CDR2 as LQKENI. The CDR3 extends over 14 amino acids. V lost 0 bases, J lost 4 bases, and 9 bases lay in between. The DNA of the CDR3 is TGTGCCAGCTCACCACCCGGGTTCCGAGAGACCCAGTACTTC. Residues: CASSPPGFRETQYF. The complete variable domain, with remaining parts taken from reference TRBV18 and TRBJ2-5, reads NAGVMQNPRHLVRRRGQEARLRCSPMKGHSHVYWYRQLPEEGLKFMVYLQKENIIDESGMPKERFSAEFPKEGPSILRIQQVVRGDSAAYFCASSPPGFRETQYFGPGTRLLVL.